The rows below give T cell receptor beta chains drawn from one sample of a study of T cells in Graves' hyperthyroidism and ophthalmopathy. TCRdb passed the multiplex PCR reads through MiXCR, listing each CDR3 protein once. Of a few hundred thousand distinct CDR3 sequences listed, around 20% are singletons. The specimen was blood. All receptors come from a young man with Graves' ophthalmopathy. CDR3s include the opening cysteine and the closing phenylalanine or tryptophan. D genes are given only for firm matches. Clone size is stated in some rows and not others, as once, few, many or a class when expanded.

>TRBJ2-1|.|.|TRBV6-1
CASSRPDSGGYNEQFF
TGTGCCAGCAGTCGCCCTGATAGCGGCGGGTACAATGAGCAGTTCTTC
>TRBJ2-5|many|.|TRBV2
CASTGGRKTQYF
TGTGCCAGCACCGGGGGTCGGAAGACCCAGTACTTC
>TRBJ2-5|few|TRBD2|TRBV19
CASSIAGTSGRGTQYF
TGTGCCAGTAGTATAGCAGGGACTAGCGGGAGAGGGACCCAGTACTTC
>TRBJ1-6|.|.|TRBV28
CASSTSQGSPSPLHF
TGTGCCAGCTCGACGAGCCAGGGGTCCCCTTCACCCCTCCACTTT
>TRBJ1-5|.|.|TRBV5-1
CASSLEAGGQPQHF
TGCGCCAGCAGCTTGGAGGCTGGTGGTCAGCCCCAGCATTTT
>TRBJ1-4|few|.|TRBV5-1
CASSLFPRAATNEKLFF
TGCGCCAGCAGCTTGTTTCCCAGGGCTGCAACTAATGAAAAACTGTTTTTT
>TRBJ2-1|many|.|TRBV2
CASALTGLRYNEQFF
TGTGCCAGCGCGCTGACGGGACTCCGCTACAATGAGCAGTTCTTC
>TRBJ2-1|.|TRBD2|TRBV12-3/TRBV12-4
CASRTSGSTTEQFF
TGTGCCAGCAGGACTAGCGGGAGCACGACTGAGCAGTTCTTC
>TRBJ2-7|few|.|TRBV7-9
CASSLAPLYEQYF
TGTGCCAGCAGCTTAGCGCCACTCTACGAGCAGTACTTC
>TRBJ1-4|few|.|TRBV11-2
CASSQDGIPEKLFF
TGTGCCAGCAGCCAAGATGGTATTCCCGAAAAACTGTTTTTT
>TRBJ1-2|many|.|TRBV28
CASSRMGRQLNYGYTF
TGTGCCAGCAGTCGCATGGGCAGGCAATTGAACTATGGCTACACCTTC
>TRBJ2-1|many|.|TRBV27
CASVGPAGAYNEQFF
TGTGCCAGCGTGGGCCCAGCGGGTGCCTACAATGAGCAGTTCTTC
>TRBJ2-1|many|TRBD1|TRBV7-8
CASSPPDREDEQFF
TGTGCCAGCAGCCCACCGGACAGGGAAGATGAGCAGTTCTTC
>TRBJ2-1|.|TRBD2|TRBV24-1
CATSSIGGRVSEQFF
TGTGCCACCAGTTCCATCGGCGGGAGGGTTAGTGAGCAGTTCTTC
>TRBJ2-1|.|.|TRBV24-1
CATKDEQFF
TGTGCCACCAAGGACGAGCAGTTCTTC
>TRBJ2-7|.|.|TRBV6-6
CASSYGFGSVYEQYF
TGTGCCAGCAGTTACGGTTTCGGGTCTGTCTACGAGCAGTACTTC
>TRBJ2-1|many|.|TRBV12-3/TRBV12-4
CASSLKQGQKFF
TGTGCCAGCAGTTTGAAACAGGGTCAAAAGTTCTTC
>TRBJ2-7|once|.|TRBV6-9
CASSSSWDPYEQYF
TGTGCCAGCAGTTCCTCGTGGGATCCCTACGAGCAGTACTTC
>TRBJ2-1|many|TRBD2|TRBV7-8
CASSPGLAGPGDEQFF
TGTGCCAGCAGCCCGGGACTAGCGGGCCCAGGGGATGAGCAGTTCTTC
>TRBJ2-3|few|.|TRBV7-2
CASSLKVGGQDTQYF
TGTGCCAGCAGCTTGAAAGTCGGGGGACAAGATACGCAGTATTTT
>TRBJ2-1|many|TRBD2|TRBV11-2
CASSSPTSVSYNEQFF
TGTGCCAGCAGCTCGCCGACTAGCGTCTCCTACAATGAGCAGTTCTTC
>TRBJ2-1|few|TRBD2|TRBV20-1
CSQLAGVNEQFF
TGCAGTCAACTAGCGGGAGTCAATGAGCAGTTCTTC
>TRBJ2-2|.|TRBD2|TRBV20-1
CSARRASGRINTGELFF
TGCAGTGCTAGGCGGGCTAGCGGGAGGATCAACACCGGGGAGCTGTTTTTT
>TRBJ2-1|many|TRBD2|TRBV11-2
CASSPTAGGPYNEQFF
TGTGCCAGCAGCCCAACAGCGGGAGGGCCCTACAATGAGCAGTTCTTC
>TRBJ1-1|.|.|TRBV9
CASSVGTLGLTEAFF
TGTGCCAGCAGCGTAGGCACCTTGGGTTTGACTGAAGCTTTCTTT
>TRBJ2-3|.|TRBD2|TRBV2
CASSSPGLAGGPTDTQYF
TGTGCCAGCAGCTCCCCGGGACTAGCGGGAGGGCCGACAGATACGCAGTATTTT
>TRBJ2-3|many|TRBD2|TRBV7-9
CASTLGAGGSDTQYF
TGTGCCAGCACTCTTGGAGCGGGAGGATCAGATACGCAGTACTTT
>TRBJ2-1|few|.|TRBV7-9
CASSTTIGQFF
TGTGCCAGCAGCACGACTATCGGACAGTTCTTC
>TRBJ1-2|few|TRBD1|TRBV5-1
CASSSRTGGEYGYTF
TGCGCCAGCAGCTCTCGGACAGGGGGCGAATATGGCTACACCTTC
>TRBJ1-2|many|.|TRBV11-2
CASSLDSGNYGYTF
TGTGCCAGCAGCTTAGATTCCGGGAACTATGGCTACACCTTC
>TRBJ1-3|.|.|TRBV5-1
CASSSGRAGNTIYF
TGCGCCAGCAGCTCGGGGAGAGCTGGAAACACCATATATTTT
>TRBJ2-7|.|.|TRBV10-3
CAISDTSYEQYF
TGTGCCATCAGTGACACCTCCTACGAGCAGTACTTC
>TRBJ2-2|few|.|TRBV2
CASSAANTGELFF
TGTGCCAGCAGTGCCGCGAACACCGGGGAGCTGTTTTTT
>TRBJ2-1|.|.|TRBV7-9
CASSFLSVSSYNEQFF
TGTGCCAGCAGCTTTCTGAGCGTAAGCTCCTACAATGAGCAGTTCTTC
>TRBJ1-2|.|.|TRBV18
CASSPRSGYGYTF
TGTGCCAGCTCACCACGTTCCGGCTATGGCTACACCTTC
>TRBJ2-1|.|TRBD1|TRBV25-1
CASSWGQGGSNEQFF
TGTGCCAGCAGTTGGGGACAGGGAGGGTCCAATGAGCAGTTCTTC
>TRBJ1-2|.|.|TRBV27
CASRSGWGYTF
TGTGCCAGCAGGTCGGGTTGGGGCTACACCTTC
>TRBJ1-1|few|.|TRBV18
CASSPRKGGALNTEAFF
TGTGCCAGCTCACCGCGTAAGGGGGGCGCTTTGAACACTGAAGCTTTCTTT
>TRBJ1-2|.|.|TRBV19
CASSMGSLNYGYTF
TGTGCCAGTAGTATGGGCAGCCTTAACTATGGCTACACCTTC